One sample yielded the 28 T cell receptor beta chains listed below, sequenced in a study of T cell repertoires in cytomegalovirus infection. Their antigens are not known. TCRdb re-derived calls from the reads in MiXCR, one entry per CDR3 protein. The sample has some 800,000 distinct CDR3 sequences; approximately 32% are singletons. The input for sequencing was cultured CD8+ T cells from PBMCs, taken from culture after CMV antigen stimulation. The receptors were sampled from a human donor in good health (CMV status not recorded). Some clones in this sample may be carry-over from other donors' samples.

This chain links TRBV14 with TRBJ1-6; D call uncertain. V was pared by 1 base and J by 9 bases, with 10 bases between. The germline V gene encodes CDR1 SGHDN and CDR2 FVKESK. The length of the CDR3 is 14 residues. DNA of the CDR3: TGTGCCAGCAGCCAAGGACATCGGGGTTCACCCCTCCACTTT. Translated: CASSQGHRGSPLHF.

This clonotype was observed many times. CDR3 amino acids: CASSLVGGARNTEAFF. The CDR3 DNA reads as TGTGCCAGCAGCTTAGTCGGGGGCGCAAGGAACACTGAAGCTTTCTTT. The V and J genes are TRBV7-9 and TRBJ1-1; TRBD1 might be the D (6 bases). CDR1 and CDR2 from the germline V gene are SEHNR and FQNEAQ (reference sequence). The CDR3 runs 16 residues. Trimming cost V 1 base and J 1 base, with 13 bases left between them.

This clonotype was counted ten times or more. V gene TRBV7-6 combines with J gene TRBJ1-2; D is unclear. The ends were cut back, 5 bases at V and 10 bases at J, with 11 bases in the middle. In germline, CDR1 is SGHVS, CDR2 FNYEAQ. The CDR3 extends over 11 amino acids. The CDR3 is CASSLDGTYTF. The CDR3 DNA sequence: TGTGCCAGCAGCCTAGACGGAACCTACACCTTC.

The chain combines TRBV20-1 with TRBJ2-7; 8 nucleotides align to TRBD1. This CDR3 is built from 14 residues. J lost 4 bases, V lost 3 bases, and 8 bases had no gene match. The germline V gene encodes CDR1 DFQATT and CDR2 SNEGSKA (reference sequence). CDR3 region: CSASAGTGYYEQYF. The CDR3 coding sequence is TGCAGTGCTAGTGCCGGGACAGGCTATTACGAGCAGTACTTC.

V gene TRBV7-9 combines with J gene TRBJ2-1; tentative D call: TRBD1 (6 bases). The CDR3 length is 12 residues. Germline lookup yields CDR1 SEHNR and CDR2 FQNEAQ (reference sequence). V lost 4 bases, J lost 9 bases, and 10 bases lay in between. CDR3 protein: CASSSGTPEQFF. In DNA form, the CDR3 reads TGTGCCAGCAGCTCCGGGACACCTGAGCAGTTCTTC.

The V call is TRBV10-3, the J call TRBJ2-1, with TRBD2 identical over 14 bases. Germline trimming cut 3 bases from V and 2 bases from J; bases unmatched to any gene: 6. This CDR3 region has 18 residues. Germline assignment: CDR1 ENHRY and CDR2 SYGVKD. The CDR3 spells CAISDRTSGGHTYNEQFF. The CDR3, as DNA: TGTGCCATCAGTGATCGGACTAGCGGGGGGCATACCTACAATGAGCAGTTCTTC.

The V and J genes are TRBV5-1 and TRBJ2-1, with TRBD1 matching 10 bases. The CDR3 runs 15 residues. Trimming at V came to 2 bases and at J to 3 bases, leaving 2 bases not matched to a gene. From germline, CDR1 is SGHRS and CDR2 YFSETQ. CDR3 sequence: CASSFWDRGYNEQFF. The CDR3 DNA follows: TGCGCCAGCAGCTTTTGGGACAGGGGCTACAATGAGCAGTTCTTC.

The chain uses TRBV7-9 and TRBJ2-1; a possible D gene is TRBD2 (5 bases). Germline lookup yields CDR1 SEHNR and CDR2 FQNEAQ (reference sequence). V lost 1 base and J 0 bases, leaving 10 bases between the germline ends. CDR3 length: 16 amino acids. The CDR3 spells CASSLGRASSYNEQFF. CDR3 DNA sequence: TGTGCCAGCAGCTTAGGGCGGGCTAGCTCCTACAATGAGCAGTTCTTC.

Many counts were recorded for this clonotype. The chain uses TRBV6-2 or TRBV6-3 and TRBJ1-5; TRBD1 might be the D (5 bases). V was shortened by 6 bases and J by 4 bases, with 28 bases between the two germline ends. Germline values: CDR1 MNHEY, CDR2 SVGEGT. The CDR3 runs 19 residues. Here the CDR3 reads CASRVDQGASYGTNQPQHF. Here the CDR3 DNA reads TGTGCCAGCAGGGTTGATCAGGGAGCTTCTTATGGGACTAATCAGCCCCAGCATTTT.

The V gene is TRBV6-1, the J gene TRBJ1-5, with a weak D call TRBD1 (5 bases). The V end lost 5 bases, the J end lost 3 bases, and 17 bases lay between the germline ends. The CDR3 has 16 residues. CDR1 and CDR2 from the germline V gene are MNHNS and SASEGT. The CDR3 region has the DNA TGTGCCAGCAGTCCCCTATGGGGGAGTGCCAATCAGCCCCAGCATTTT. Its translation is CASSPLWGSANQPQHF.

This clonotype was counted only a few times. This chain's CDR3 is CASSSPKSNYGYTF. The CDR3 nucleotides read TGTGCCAGCAGCTCCCCAAAGTCCAACTATGGCTACACCTTC. V gene TRBV7-9 combines with J gene TRBJ1-2; D is unresolved. The CDR3 has 14 residues. Per the germline V gene, CDR1 is SEHNR and CDR2 is FQNEAQ (reference sequence). The V gene lost 4 bases and the J gene lost 2 bases, with 11 bases spanning the gap.

This clonotype was seen a few times. V usage is TRBV3-1 and J usage is TRBJ2-2; D might be TRBD1 (5 bases). The CDR3 sequence is 15 residues long. In germline, CDR1 is LGHDT, CDR2 YNNKEL (reference sequence). The V gene lost 4 bases and the J gene lost 5 bases, with 14 bases spanning the gap. In DNA form, the CDR3 reads TGTGCCAGCAGCCCCCGCTCCCAGGGAACCGGGGAGCTGTTTTTT. It specifies CASSPRSQGTGELFF.

This clonotype was seen more than once but under ten times. This chain links TRBV6-2 or TRBV6-3 with TRBJ2-7; D call uncertain. V was pared by 0 bases and J by 5 bases, with 14 bases between. The germline gives CDR1 MNHEY, CDR2 SVGEGT. This CDR3 has 15 amino acids. DNA for the CDR3: TGTGCCAGCAGTTACTCAGCTTCAGCTCTCGACGAGCAGTACTTC. It translates to CASSYSASALDEQYF.

This clonotype was counted at least ten times. The rearrangement uses TRBV6-6 and TRBJ1-2, with a possible D match to TRBD1 (5 bases). The CDR3 length is 13 residues. Trimming removed 4 bases from V and 5 bases from J, with 11 bases in between. Germline loops: CDR1 MNHNY, CDR2 SVGAGI (reference sequence). In nucleotides, the CDR3 is TGTGCCAGCAGTTCCGACAGTGGTTATGGCTACACCTTC. This translates into CASSSDSGYGYTF.

This chain connects TRBV2 to TRBJ1-4, with a tentative D call TRBD1 (6 bases). Germline loops: CDR1 SNHLY, CDR2 FYNNEI. Trimming took off 4 bases at V and 3 bases at J, with 21 bases between the two ends. The CDR3 loop spans 18 amino acids. The CDR3 spells CASSGSQGHTPANEKLFF. The CDR3, as DNA: TGTGCCAGCAGTGGAAGCCAGGGACATACACCCGCTAATGAAAAACTGTTTTTT.

A few counts support this clonotype. V gene TRBV18 combines with J gene TRBJ2-1; the D gene is possibly TRBD2 (5 bases). CDR3 length: 16 amino acids. Germline values: CDR1 KGHSH, CDR2 LQKENI. V lost 4 bases, J lost 2 bases, and 15 bases lay in between. CDR3 DNA: TGTGCCAGCTCACAAGTTGCAGACTACACCTACAATGAGCAGTTCTTC. Protein sequence: CASSQVADYTYNEQFF.

V is TRBV12-5 and J is TRBJ2-2; D possibly corresponds to TRBD1 (6 bases). The V end was cut by 3 bases, the J end by 0 bases, with 14 bases between. The CDR3 covers 17 residues. Germline V CDR1 and CDR2: LGHNT, FRNRAP. This CDR3 reads CASGFVTDSANTGELFF. The CDR3 DNA is TGTGCTAGTGGTTTTGTGACGGACAGCGCGAACACCGGGGAGCTGTTTTTT.

The rearrangement joins TRBV4-2 to TRBJ2-7, with a tentative D call TRBD2 (6 bases). Germline values: CDR1 LGHNA, CDR2 YNFKEQ. This CDR3 comprises 15 residues. With 0 bases removed from V and 2 bases from J, the gap between germline ends came to 11 bases. CDR3 sequence: CASSQDWTGAYEQYF. DNA for the CDR3: TGTGCCAGCAGCCAAGATTGGACGGGGGCCTACGAGCAGTACTTC.

This clonotype was counted only a few times. This chain uses TRBV29-1 with TRBJ1-1; the D gene is possibly TRBD1 (6 bases). The CDR3 has 13 residues. Germline V CDR1 and CDR2: SQVTM, ANQGSEA. CDR3 sequence: CSTFGGQGIGAFF. The CDR3 coding sequence is TGCAGTACCTTCGGCGGGCAGGGGATTGGTGCTTTCTTT.

This clonotype was detected only a few times. The chain recombines TRBV7-8 with TRBJ2-5; D remains unclear. Germline values: CDR1 SGHVS, CDR2 FQNEAQ. CDR3 size: 12 residues. Trimming cost V 5 bases and J 7 bases, with 11 bases left between them. CDR3 protein: CASSADGRTQYF. CDR3 nucleotides: TGTGCCAGCAGCGCTGATGGTAGGACCCAGTACTTC.

As DNA, the CDR3 is TGTGCCAGCAGTCCATTACAGGGAACAGATACGCAGTATTTT. It translates to CASSPLQGTDTQYF. The chain combines TRBV28 with TRBJ2-3; possible D gene TRBD1, 6 bases. Trimming left V 5 bases short and J 3 bases short, with 12 bases between. CDR3 length: 14 amino acids. CDR1 and CDR2 (germline): MDHEN, SYDVKM.

The V call is TRBV5-8, the J call TRBJ2-3, with 7 bases lining up with TRBD2. Unmatched junction bases numbered 18, after V lost 6 bases and J lost 5 bases. Germline CDR1 is SGHTS and CDR2 is YDEGEE. The CDR3 length is 17 residues. This CDR3 is CASTPAGLLIAGDTQYF. CDR3 nucleotide sequence: TGTGCCAGCACCCCGGCGGGACTACTCATTGCTGGAGATACGCAGTATTTT.

This clonotype was detected ten times or more. V is TRBV6-5 and J is TRBJ1-1; D call uncertain. The V end was cut by 0 bases, the J end by 5 bases, with 4 bases between. The CDR3 consists of 12 residues. Germline V CDR1 and CDR2: MNHEY, SVGAGI. CDR3 bases: TGTGCCAGCAGTTACTCGAGGACTGAAGCTTTCTTT. Protein sequence: CASSYSRTEAFF.

The chain links TRBV7-9 to TRBJ1-1; 9 bases line up with TRBD1. After removal of 6 bases from V and 5 bases from J, the junction contained 10 bases not matched to a gene. This CDR3 is built from 15 residues. Germline V gene sequence: CDR1 SEHNR, CDR2 FQNEAQ (reference sequence). The CDR3 is CASRYPGQGRTEAFF. In nucleotides, the CDR3 is TGTGCCAGCAGGTACCCGGGACAGGGAAGAACTGAAGCTTTCTTT.

The CDR3 sequence is CSARSTGFYQPQHF. The CDR3 nucleotides are TGCAGTGCCCGATCTACAGGGTTTTACCAGCCCCAGCATTTT. The rearrangement links TRBV20-1 to TRBJ1-5, with D possibly TRBD1 on 6 matching bases. The germline gives CDR1 DFQATT, CDR2 SNEGSKA (reference sequence). The germline V and J ends were trimmed by 6 bases and 7 bases, with 19 bases remaining between them. The CDR3 is 14 residues long.

The J gene is TRBJ2-1, the V gene TRBV6-1, with TRBD1 matching 8 bases. The CDR3 is made up of 14 amino acids. The germline V gene has CDR1 MNHNS and CDR2 SASEGT. V shed 4 bases, J shed 6 bases, and the junction held 5 bases outside the gene matches. In DNA, the CDR3 is TGTGCCAGCAGTGGAGGGACAGGTCTCAATGAGCAGTTCTTC. Protein sequence: CASSGGTGLNEQFF.

The rearrangement joins TRBV9 to TRBJ1-4, with 9 bases identical to TRBD1. Losses at the gene ends were 2 bases for V and 7 bases for J; bases not matched to a gene: 6. The CDR3 runs to 15 residues. The germline gives CDR1 SGDLS, CDR2 YYNGEE. CDR3 loop: CASSVAGTGLEKLFF. CDR3 nucleotides: TGTGCCAGCAGCGTGGCCGGGACAGGGCTTGAAAAACTGTTTTTT.

This clonotype was counted ten times or more. This chain links TRBV27 with TRBJ2-5; 10 bases match TRBD1. The CDR3 extends over 16 amino acids. From germline, CDR1 is MNHEY and CDR2 SMNVEV (reference sequence). V shed 5 bases, J shed 0 bases, and the junction held 6 bases outside the gene matches. CDR3 sequence reads: CASSIGTGVYQETQYF. CDR3 bases: TGTGCCAGCAGTATTGGGACAGGGGTTTACCAAGAGACCCAGTACTTC.